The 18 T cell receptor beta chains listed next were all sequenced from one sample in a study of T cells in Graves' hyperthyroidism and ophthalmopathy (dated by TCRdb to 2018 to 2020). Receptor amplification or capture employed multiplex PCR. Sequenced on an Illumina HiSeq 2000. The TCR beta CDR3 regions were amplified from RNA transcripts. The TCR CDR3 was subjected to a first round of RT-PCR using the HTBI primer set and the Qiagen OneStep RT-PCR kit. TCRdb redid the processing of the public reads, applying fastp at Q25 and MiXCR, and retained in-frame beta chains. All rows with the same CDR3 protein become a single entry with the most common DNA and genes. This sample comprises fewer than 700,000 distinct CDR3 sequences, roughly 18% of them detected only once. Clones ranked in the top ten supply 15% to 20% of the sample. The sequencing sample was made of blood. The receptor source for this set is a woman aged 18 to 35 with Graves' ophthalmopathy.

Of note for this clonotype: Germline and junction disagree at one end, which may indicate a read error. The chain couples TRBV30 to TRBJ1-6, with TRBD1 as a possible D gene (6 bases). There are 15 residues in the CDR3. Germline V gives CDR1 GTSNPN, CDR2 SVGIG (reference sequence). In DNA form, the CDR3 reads TGTGCCTGGAGTGAAAGGGGGGTGTATAATTCACCCCTCCGCTTT. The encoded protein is CAWSERGVYNSPLRF.

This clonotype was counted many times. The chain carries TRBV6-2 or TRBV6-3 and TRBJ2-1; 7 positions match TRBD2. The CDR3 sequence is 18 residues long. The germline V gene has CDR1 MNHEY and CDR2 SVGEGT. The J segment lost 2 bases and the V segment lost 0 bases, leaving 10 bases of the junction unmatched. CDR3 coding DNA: TGTGCCAGCAGTTACTCGAAAAGGTGGGAGGGGCCCTACAATGAGCAGTTCTTC. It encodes CASSYSKRWEGPYNEQFF.

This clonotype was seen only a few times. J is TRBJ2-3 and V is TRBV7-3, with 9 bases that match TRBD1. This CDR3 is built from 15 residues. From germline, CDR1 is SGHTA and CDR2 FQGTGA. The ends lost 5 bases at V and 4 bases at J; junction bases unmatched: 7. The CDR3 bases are TGTGCCAGCAGCCGGACAGGGGCCATCTCAGATACGCAGTATTTT. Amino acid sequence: CASSRTGAISDTQYF.

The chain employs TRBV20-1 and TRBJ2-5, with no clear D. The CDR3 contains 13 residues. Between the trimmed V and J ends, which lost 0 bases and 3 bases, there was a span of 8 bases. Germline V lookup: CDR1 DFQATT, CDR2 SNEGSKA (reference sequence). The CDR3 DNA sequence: TGCAGTGCTAGAGATATTCAGAAAGAGACCCAGTACTTC. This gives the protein CSARDIQKETQYF.

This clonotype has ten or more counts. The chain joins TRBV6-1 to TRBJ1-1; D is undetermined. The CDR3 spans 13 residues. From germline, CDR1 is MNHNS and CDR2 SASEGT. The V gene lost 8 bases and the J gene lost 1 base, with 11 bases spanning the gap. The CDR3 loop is CASRARQNTEAFF. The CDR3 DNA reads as TGTGCCAGCCGTGCCAGACAGAACACTGAAGCTTTCTTT.

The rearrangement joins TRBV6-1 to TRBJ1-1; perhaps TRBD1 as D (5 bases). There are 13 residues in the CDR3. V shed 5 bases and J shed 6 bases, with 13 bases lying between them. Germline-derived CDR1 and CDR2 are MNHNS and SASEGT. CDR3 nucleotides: TGTGCCAGCAGTCCACCCAGGGAGCCTGAAGCTTTCTTT. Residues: CASSPPREPEAFF.

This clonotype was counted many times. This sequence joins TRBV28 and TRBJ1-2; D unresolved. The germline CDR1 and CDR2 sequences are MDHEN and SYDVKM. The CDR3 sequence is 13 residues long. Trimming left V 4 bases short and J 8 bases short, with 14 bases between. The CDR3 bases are TGTGCCAGCAGTTCCCAGGAAAAGTGGGGCTACACCTTC. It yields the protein CASSSQEKWGYTF.

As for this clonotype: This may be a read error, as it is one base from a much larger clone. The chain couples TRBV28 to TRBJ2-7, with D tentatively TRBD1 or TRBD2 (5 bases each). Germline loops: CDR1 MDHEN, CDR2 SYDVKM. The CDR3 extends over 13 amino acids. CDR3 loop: CASSWDGAYEHYF. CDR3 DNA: TGTGCCAGCAGTTGGGACGGAGCCTACGAGCATTACTTC.

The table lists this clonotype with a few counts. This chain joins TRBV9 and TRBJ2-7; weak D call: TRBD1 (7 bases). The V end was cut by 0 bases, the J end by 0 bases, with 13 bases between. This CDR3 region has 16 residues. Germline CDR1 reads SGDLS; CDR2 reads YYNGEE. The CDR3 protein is CASSVGGDRPSYEQYF. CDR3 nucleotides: TGTGCCAGCAGCGTAGGGGGGGACAGACCCTCCTACGAGCAGTACTTC.

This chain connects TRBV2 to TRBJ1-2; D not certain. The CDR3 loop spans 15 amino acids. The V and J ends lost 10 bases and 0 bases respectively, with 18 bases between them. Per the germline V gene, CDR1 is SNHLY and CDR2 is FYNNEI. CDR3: CATIQRGRTNYGYTF. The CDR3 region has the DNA TGTGCCACCATCCAACGTGGGCGGACTAACTATGGCTACACCTTC.

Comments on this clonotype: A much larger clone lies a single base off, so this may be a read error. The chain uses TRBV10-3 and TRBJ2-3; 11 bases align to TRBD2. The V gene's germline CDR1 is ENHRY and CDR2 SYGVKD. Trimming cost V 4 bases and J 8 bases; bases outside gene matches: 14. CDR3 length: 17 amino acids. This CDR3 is CAISGPSGGHRGGTQYF. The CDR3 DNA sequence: TGTGCCATCAGTGGCCCTAGCGGGGGGCACCGGGGAGGTACGCAGTATTTT.

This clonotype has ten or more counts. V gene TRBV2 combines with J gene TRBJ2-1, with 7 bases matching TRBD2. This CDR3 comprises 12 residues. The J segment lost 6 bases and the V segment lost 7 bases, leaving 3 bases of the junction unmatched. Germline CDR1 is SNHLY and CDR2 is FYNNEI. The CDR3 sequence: CASIASGNEQFF. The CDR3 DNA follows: TGTGCCAGCATCGCTAGCGGCAATGAGCAGTTCTTC.

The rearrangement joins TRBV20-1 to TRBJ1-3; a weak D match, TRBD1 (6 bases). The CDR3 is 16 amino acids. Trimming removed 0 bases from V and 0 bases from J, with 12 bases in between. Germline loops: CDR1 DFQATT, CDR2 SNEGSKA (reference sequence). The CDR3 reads CSARDRGGLSGNTIYF. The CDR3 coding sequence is TGCAGTGCTAGAGATAGGGGGGGACTCTCTGGAAACACCATATATTTT.

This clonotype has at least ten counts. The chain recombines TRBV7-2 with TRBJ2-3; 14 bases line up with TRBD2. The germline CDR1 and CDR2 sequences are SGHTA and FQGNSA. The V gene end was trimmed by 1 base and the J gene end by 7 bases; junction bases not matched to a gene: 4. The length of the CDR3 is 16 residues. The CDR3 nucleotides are TGTGCCAGCAGCTTAGAAGGGACTAGCGGGAGTTATACGCAGTATTTT. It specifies CASSLEGTSGSYTQYF.

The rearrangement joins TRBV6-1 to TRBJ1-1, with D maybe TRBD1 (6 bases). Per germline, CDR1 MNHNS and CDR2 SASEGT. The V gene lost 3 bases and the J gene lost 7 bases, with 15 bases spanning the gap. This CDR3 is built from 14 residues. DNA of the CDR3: TGTGCCAGCAGTGAGAACAGGGAGACGGATGAAGCTTTCTTT. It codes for CASSENRETDEAFF.

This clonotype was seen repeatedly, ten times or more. The CDR3 coding sequence is TGTGCCAGCAGCCTCCCTAACAGGAACACCGGGGAGCTGTTTTTT. This sequence encodes CASSLPNRNTGELFF. The V call is TRBV7-8, the J call TRBJ2-2; no definite D call. Germline CDR1 reads SGHVS; CDR2 reads FQNEAQ. Trimming shortened V by 5 bases and J by 1 base, and 11 bases separated the two germline ends. This CDR3 comprises 15 residues.

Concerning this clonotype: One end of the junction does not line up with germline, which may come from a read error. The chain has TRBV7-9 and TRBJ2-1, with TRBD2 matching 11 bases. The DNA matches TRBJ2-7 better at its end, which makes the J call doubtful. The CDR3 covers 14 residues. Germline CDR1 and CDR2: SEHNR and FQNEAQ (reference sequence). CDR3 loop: CASSLAGGYNEQYF. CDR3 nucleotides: TGTGCCAGCAGCCTAGCGGGGGGCTACAATGAGCAGTACTTC.

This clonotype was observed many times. The CDR3 DNA reads TGTGCCTGGAGTGGACAGGGGGCGAACGGGGAGCTGTTTTTT. It is translated as CAWSGQGANGELFF. The chain uses TRBV30 and TRBJ2-2, with TRBD1 identical over 10 bases. CDR3 length: 14 amino acids. V lost 1 base to trimming and J lost 7 bases; unmatched junction nucleotides: 3. Germline values: CDR1 GTSNPN, CDR2 SVGIG (reference sequence). Using reference TRBV30 and TRBJ2-2 for the parts outside the CDR3, the full variable domain is SQTIHQWPATLVQPVGSPLSLECTVEGTSNPNLYWYRQAAGRGLQLLFYSVGIGQISSEVPQNLSASRPQDRQFILSSKKLLLSDSGFYLCAWSGQGANGELFFGEGSRLTVL.